This T cell receptor (beta chain) was identified in a study of blood T cell repertoires in COVID-19. Looking at the study overall: The origin of the acute and convalescent COVID-19 samples was the United States, Italy and Spain. The analysed material was cDNA or gDNA that came from T cells, B-cell-depleted T cells, or PBMCs.

By sample share, this clone is medium-sized. Per the original data handling: How many nucleated cells were present was estimated from reference gene primer amplification. TCRdb keeps only in-frame clones here, not all; method: immunoSEQ multiplex PCR. That table furnishes V, J and clone size, whereas the DNA furnished D and trimming. Of about 54,000 clones detected, around 84% appear once; the ten largest clones hold roughly 3%. The V gene end was trimmed by 5 bases and the J gene end by 6 bases; junction bases not matched to a gene: 6. The length of the CDR3 is 15 residues. Germline loops: CDR1 SGHAT, CDR2 FQNNGV.

Sample: peripheral blood. The V gene is TRBV11-2, the J gene TRBJ1-6; the match to TRBD1 covers 8 bases. The TCR originated in a man aged 45-60 years with acute or convalescent COVID-19. The DNA of the CDR3 is TGTGCCAGCAGCCCTCCCGACAGGGGTAATTCACCCCTCCACTTT. Translated: CASSPPDRGNSPLHF.